The 32 T cell receptor beta chains below come from one sample, sequenced in a study of shared clonotypes between healthy human individuals. Libraries were prepared by immunoSEQ multiplex PCR; TCRdb keeps only in-frame clonotypes and omits some of them. The profile shows over a million clones, 95% to 97% of them singletons. Sequencing input: naive CD4+ T cells sorted from blood. Subset denoted: CD45RA+ positively selected. Every receptor here comes from a man between 25 and 39 years old in good health.

About this clone: At the DNA level, this CDR3 is encoded by other sequences in the same sample as well. The J gene is TRBJ2-7, the V gene TRBV9; 12 positions agree with TRBD2. Per germline, CDR1 SGDLS and CDR2 YYNGEE. The CDR3 length is 14 residues. The J segment lost 6 bases and the V segment lost 0 bases, leaving 1 base of the junction unmatched. The CDR3 coding sequence is TGTGCCAGCAGCGTAGAGGGACTAGCGGGCGAGCAGTACTTC. The encoded protein is CASSVEGLAGEQYF.

This chain uses TRBV2 with TRBJ1-1, with 8 nucleotides matching TRBD1. Germline assignment: CDR1 SNHLY and CDR2 FYNNEI. J lost 1 base, V lost 6 bases, and 7 bases had no gene match. The CDR3 sequence is 15 residues long. Here the CDR3 DNA reads TGTGCCAGCAGAAACTACAGGGGGGCGAACACTGAAGCTTTCTTT. Protein: CASRNYRGANTEAFF.

J is TRBJ2-7 and V is TRBV5-1; no clear D. CDR1 is SGHRS and CDR2 is YFSETQ in the germline V gene. The CDR3 is made up of 12 amino acids. Trimming took off 0 bases at V and 5 bases at J, with 6 bases between the two ends. The CDR3 region has the DNA TGCGCCAGCAGCTTGGAAGTGGACGAGCAGTACTTC. Its translation: CASSLEVDEQYF. The whole variable domain, remainder taken from reference TRBV5-1 and TRBJ2-7, is KAGVTQTPRYLIKTRGQQVTLSCSPISGHRSVSWYQQTPGQGLQFLFEYFSETQRNKGNFPGRFSGRQFSNSRSEMNVSTLELGDSALYLCASSLEVDEQYFGPGTRLTVT.

CDR3 region: CASSVGGSANYGYTF. The CDR3 DNA reads TGTGCCAGCAGCGTAGGGGGATCCGCTAACTATGGCTACACCTTC. The V gene is TRBV9, the J gene TRBJ1-2; D not resolved. This CDR3 is 15 amino acids long. Germline loops: CDR1 SGDLS, CDR2 YYNGEE. V was pared by 0 bases and J by 0 bases, with 9 bases between.

The V gene is TRBV5-6, the J gene TRBJ2-3; D may be TRBD2 (5 bases). There are 16 residues in the CDR3. Trimming shortened V by 0 bases and J by 5 bases, and 16 bases separated the two germline ends. From germline, CDR1 is SGHDT and CDR2 YYEEEE. The CDR3 bases are TGTGCCAGCAGCTTGGTTTTTCGGGGAGAGGAAGATACGCAGTATTTT. Translated, it gives CASSLVFRGEEDTQYF.

This clone has just one count. The same CDR3 can be traced to other DNA sequences in this sample. J is TRBJ2-2 and V is TRBV11-2; D gene uncertain. The ends were cut back, 1 base at V and 5 bases at J, with 8 bases in the middle. The germline CDR1 and CDR2 sequences are SGHAT and FQNNGV. This CDR3 region has 14 residues. CDR3 region: CASSLVRGTGELFF. Written as DNA, the CDR3 is TGTGCCAGCAGCTTAGTACGAGGAACCGGGGAGCTGTTTTTT.

A single count supports this clone. V is TRBV2 and J is TRBJ2-3, with 10 nucleotides matching TRBD2. This CDR3 is built from 16 residues. V was clipped by 7 bases and J by 4 bases; unmatched bases: 11. Germline values: CDR1 SNHLY, CDR2 FYNNEI. CDR3 sequence reads: CASNGPSGRISDTQYF. Here the CDR3 DNA reads TGTGCCAGCAATGGGCCTAGCGGGAGAATATCAGATACGCAGTATTTT.

The rearrangement uses TRBV30 and TRBJ1-2; D is possibly TRBD1 (5 bases). Per the germline V gene, CDR1 is GTSNPN and CDR2 is SVGIG (reference sequence). This CDR3 spans 18 amino acids. With 1 base removed from V and 5 bases from J, the gap between germline ends came to 26 bases. CDR3 region: CAWSDTLRSGTAKYGYTF. Written as DNA, the CDR3 is TGTGCCTGGAGTGACACGTTACGCTCCGGGACGGCAAAATATGGCTACACCTTC.

The chain joins TRBV10-3 to TRBJ1-1, with 10 nucleotides matching TRBD1. Germline assignment: CDR1 ENHRY and CDR2 SYGVKD. The ends lost 3 bases at V and 5 bases at J; junction bases unmatched: 3. This CDR3 region has 14 residues. The CDR3 bases are TGTGCCATCAGTGAATGGGACAGGGGTACTGAAGCTTTCTTT. This sequence encodes CAISEWDRGTEAFF.

Here the CDR3 DNA reads TGTGCCAGCAGTTACTCGATTTTCAGCCCGACCTACGAGCAGTACTTC. Its translation is CASSYSIFSPTYEQYF. V is TRBV6-6 and J is TRBJ2-7, with D uncertain. In germline, CDR1 is MNHNY, CDR2 SVGAGI (reference sequence). Trimming removed 0 bases from V and 2 bases from J, with 14 bases in between. The CDR3 loop spans 16 amino acids.

The rearrangement uses TRBV2 and TRBJ2-7; the D gene is possibly TRBD1 (6 bases). The V end was cut by 2 bases, the J end by 1 base, with 6 bases between. CDR3 size: 13 residues. Per the germline V gene, CDR1 is SNHLY and CDR2 is FYNNEI. CDR3 sequence: CASSETGSYEQYF. The CDR3 bases are TGTGCCAGCAGTGAAACAGGGTCCTACGAGCAGTACTTC.

The chain uses TRBV29-1 and TRBJ2-1, with 8 nucleotides matching TRBD1. Germline V gives CDR1 SQVTM, CDR2 ANQGSEA. J lost 10 bases, V lost 4 bases, and 12 bases had no gene match. There are 14 residues in the CDR3. In DNA, the CDR3 is TGCAGCGTTGGGAGGACAGGGTGGGGTAGAGAGCAGTTCTTC. Amino acids: CSVGRTGWGREQFF.

The chain carries TRBV5-6 and TRBJ1-5; D remains ambiguous. This CDR3 comprises 14 residues. V lost 0 bases and J 11 bases, leaving 15 bases between the germline ends. Per germline, CDR1 SGHDT and CDR2 YYEEEE. CDR3 in DNA: TGTGCCAGCAGCTTGGGAGGCCGGAGATTAGCCCAGCATTTT. It translates to CASSLGGRRLAQHF.

V is TRBV5-8 and J is TRBJ1-5; perhaps TRBD1 as D (6 bases). The CDR3 sequence is 14 residues long. The germline V and J ends were trimmed by 0 bases and 10 bases, with 14 bases remaining between them. Germline CDR1 is SGHTS and CDR2 is YDEGEE. This chain's CDR3 is CASSLAGVSFPQHF. CDR3 sequence (DNA): TGTGCCAGCAGCTTGGCAGGGGTGAGCTTCCCCCAGCATTTT. Full variable domain (remainder filled in from reference TRBV5-8 and TRBJ1-5): EAGVTQSPTHLIKTRGQQATLRCSPISGHTSVYWYQQALGLGLQFLLWYDEGEERNRGNFPPRFSGRQFPNYSSELNVNALELEDSALYLCASSLAGVSFPQHFGDGTRLSIL.

The rearrangement joins TRBV28 to TRBJ2-3; D possibly corresponds to TRBD1 (6 bases). The CDR3 contains 15 residues. Per germline, CDR1 MDHEN and CDR2 SYDVKM. V shed 5 bases and J shed 2 bases, with 14 bases lying between them. CDR3 DNA: TGTGCCAGCAGTACCCCCTGGACAGACACAGATACGCAGTATTTT. Encoded protein: CASSTPWTDTDTQYF.

This clone was detected only once. The chain joins TRBV5-8 to TRBJ2-1; D uncertain. Germline V gene lookup returns CDR1 SGHTS and CDR2 YDEGEE. The CDR3 runs 13 residues. The germline V and J ends were trimmed by 2 bases and 8 bases, with 11 bases remaining between them. CDR3 region: CASSFLTGHEQFF. CDR3 DNA: TGTGCCAGCAGCTTTTTGACGGGCCATGAGCAGTTCTTC.

This chain joins TRBV5-6 and TRBJ1-4; unclear D gene. Trimming removed 2 bases from V and 3 bases from J, with 8 bases in between. The CDR3 has 14 residues. Germline V gene data show CDR1 as SGHDT and CDR2 as YYEEEE. The CDR3 region is CASSFRVANEKLFF. The CDR3 DNA reads TGTGCCAGCAGCTTCCGGGTGGCTAATGAAAAACTGTTTTTT.

The chain has TRBV4-1 and TRBJ2-5; no reliable D call. The CDR3 consists of 15 residues. CDR1 is MGHRA, CDR2 YSYEKL, per germline. V dropped 0 bases and J dropped 5 bases, with 13 bases sitting between them. CDR3 region: CASSQDRTVLETQYF. CDR3 sequence (DNA): TGCGCCAGCAGCCAAGACCGGACCGTCCTGGAGACCCAGTACTTC.

This sequence joins TRBV7-6 and TRBJ2-1, with TRBD2 as a possible D gene (6 bases). The CDR3 consists of 17 residues. Trimming shortened V by 5 bases and J by 7 bases, and 24 bases separated the two germline ends. Germline loops: CDR1 SGHVS, CDR2 FNYEAQ. CDR3 loop: CASSPVGLTSGWNEQFF. DNA of the CDR3: TGTGCCAGCAGCCCAGTCGGCTTGACTAGTGGTTGGAATGAGCAGTTCTTC.

A note on this clone: Other nucleotide sequences from this sample produce the same CDR3. V is TRBV19 and J is TRBJ2-1; possible D gene TRBD2, 5 bases. This CDR3 has 15 residues. V was clipped by 5 bases and J by 0 bases, with 11 bases between them. Germline-derived CDR1 and CDR2 are LNHDA and SQIVND (reference sequence). The CDR3 DNA reads TGTGCCAGTAGTCTCCGGGATAGCTCCTACAATGAGCAGTTCTTC. As protein: CASSLRDSSYNEQFF.

This clone appeared a single time. V gene TRBV28 combines with J gene TRBJ2-3; D remains unclear. The CDR3 loop spans 14 amino acids. Germline V gene data show CDR1 as MDHEN and CDR2 as SYDVKM. Trimming took off 1 base at V and 6 bases at J, with 11 bases between the two ends. This chain's CDR3 is CASSLYGPFDTQYF. Here the CDR3 DNA reads TGTGCCAGCAGTTTATATGGGCCTTTTGATACGCAGTATTTT.

The V gene is TRBV4-3, the J gene TRBJ2-7; TRBD1 is a possible D gene (6 bases). This CDR3 has 16 amino acids. Germline CDR1 LGHNA, CDR2 YSLEER. V was pared by 0 bases and J by 4 bases, with 16 bases between. CDR3 DNA sequence: TGCGCCAGCAGCCAAGACTCAGGGGTTAGAGGGTACGAGCAGTACTTC. Amino acid sequence: CASSQDSGVRGYEQYF.

V is TRBV19 and J is TRBJ2-3, with D unclear. Germline loops: CDR1 LNHDA, CDR2 SQIVND (reference sequence). Trimming cost V 10 bases and J 3 bases, with 14 bases left between them. The CDR3 is 13 residues long. The CDR3 sequence: CATRSVGTDTQYF. In DNA, the CDR3 is TGTGCCACGCGCTCTGTTGGTACAGATACGCAGTATTTT.

To note about this clone: Other DNA sequences within the sample encode an identical CDR3. This chain uses TRBV28 with TRBJ1-1; tentative D call: TRBD1 (6 bases). Germline V gene lookup returns CDR1 MDHEN and CDR2 SYDVKM. This CDR3 contains 14 residues. Between the trimmed V and J ends, which lost 4 bases and 1 base, there was a span of 10 bases. For the CDR3, the DNA is TGTGCCAGCAGTTCCAGGGGCGGGAACACTGAAGCTTTCTTT. It specifies CASSSRGGNTEAFF.

The genes are TRBV5-8 and TRBJ2-5; D perhaps matches TRBD2 (6 bases). V lost 5 bases and J lost 14, with 19 bases in between. CDR3 length equals 12 residues. Per the germline V gene, CDR1 is SGHTS and CDR2 is YDEGEE. This chain's CDR3 is CASSYLLGGPYF. The CDR3, as DNA: TGTGCCAGCAGTTACCTCCTCGGGGGTCCTTACTTC.

Notes on this clone: The DNA is left out, because the CDR3 cannot be placed on it with certainty; the CDR3 is given as TCRdb lists it. This chain links TRBV27 with TRBJ1-2; TRBD1 is the table's D call and was not checked against the DNA. The CDR3 has 15 amino acids, counting both end residues. Looked up from germline, CDR1 is MNHEY and CDR2 is SMNVEV (reference sequence). CDR3 region: CASSPFGPGISGYTF.

This clone was recorded once. The V gene is TRBV10-3, the J gene TRBJ1-2, with D possibly matching TRBD1 (5 bases). The length of the CDR3 is 15 residues. The V end was cut by 6 bases, the J end by 0 bases, with 14 bases between. CDR1 and CDR2 (germline): ENHRY, SYGVKD. The CDR3 loop reads CAIRSQGAANYGYTF. The CDR3 DNA reads TGTGCCATCAGATCCCAGGGAGCCGCTAACTATGGCTACACCTTC.

This chain uses TRBV6-6 with TRBJ2-3; D might be TRBD1 or TRBD2, each matching 5 bases. Trimming stripped 8 bases from V and 6 bases from J, with 18 bases between. Germline V gene lookup returns CDR1 MNHNY and CDR2 SVGAGI (reference sequence). This CDR3 contains 14 residues. DNA of the CDR3: TGTGCCAGCGGGCCGGGACGGTCCACGGATACGCAGTATTTT. This gives the protein CASGPGRSTDTQYF.

CDR3 loop: CASSLTLSYEQYF. CDR3 DNA: TGTGCCAGCAGCCTGACACTATCCTACGAGCAGTACTTC. J is TRBJ2-7 and V is TRBV2; no clear D gene. Germline V gives CDR1 SNHLY, CDR2 FYNNEI. The CDR3 extends over 13 amino acids. The V end lost 6 bases, the J end lost 1 base, and 10 bases lay between the germline ends. The complete variable domain, with remaining parts taken from reference TRBV2 and TRBJ2-7, reads EPEVTQTPSHQVTQMGQEVILRCVPISNHLYFYWYRQILGQKVEFLVSFYNNEISEKSEIFDDQFSVERPDGSNFTLKIRSTKLEDSAMYFCASSLTLSYEQYFGPGTRLTVT.

The chain links TRBV9 to TRBJ2-7; D remains unclear. V was clipped by 4 bases and J by 4 bases, with 12 bases between them. CDR1 is SGDLS, CDR2 YYNGEE, per germline. The CDR3 spans 13 residues. CDR3 nucleotide sequence: TGTGCCAGCAGCTTGAACGACCCTTACGAGCAGTACTTC. It codes for CASSLNDPYEQYF.

Only one count was recorded for this clone. The chain couples TRBV29-1 to TRBJ1-3; no definite D call. Trimming shortened V by 4 bases and J by 1 base, and 8 bases separated the two germline ends. CDR1 and CDR2 (germline): SQVTM, ANQGSEA. This CDR3 has 13 residues. CDR3 DNA: TGCAGCGTTGGTTGGTCTTCTGGAAACACCATATATTTT. Its protein is CSVGWSSGNTIYF.

The rearrangement links TRBV18 to TRBJ2-7; either TRBD1 or TRBD2 may fit D (6 bases each). The germline V gene encodes CDR1 KGHSH and CDR2 LQKENI. Trimming took off 3 bases at V and 7 bases at J, with 16 bases between the two ends. There are 14 residues in the CDR3. This CDR3 is CASSPPGALREQYF. Written as DNA, the CDR3 is TGTGCCAGCTCACCGCCGGGGGCGCTGCGGGAGCAGTACTTC. Supplemented by reference TRBV18 and TRBJ2-7, the full variable domain reads NAGVMQNPRHLVRRRGQEARLRCSPMKGHSHVYWYRQLPEEGLKFMVYLQKENIIDESGMPKERFSAEFPKEGPSILRIQQVVRGDSAAYFCASSPPGALREQYFGPGTRLTVT.